This TCR beta chain was recorded in a study of beta chain features in type 1 diabetes (dated by TCRdb to about 2018). For the wider study: Patients and healthy donors did not differ in mean age, gender distribution, total cell number or subset yield. A total of about 99,000,000 sorted cells were examined across all samples, and RNA yield correlated strongly with the number of cells per subset. In the study, TCRB repertoires of sorted circulating CD4+ T cell subsets from recently diagnosed type 1 diabetes patients were compared with those of matched healthy donors. Regulatory and stem cell-like memory subsets were obtained from only 8 patients and about eight healthy donors, while naive and central memory subsets were obtained from all 30 or so donors. General findings and caveats noted by the study authors: Because the HLA sub-analyses included only small numbers of individuals, any influence of HLA type on TCRB rearrangement was left unresolved. PCR might favor shorter templates, but patient and control samples were amplified and corrected together, so any skew would affect both groups equally. At VDJ recombination sites, patients with type 1 diabetes made fewer insertions and deleted more nucleotides, a pattern implying thymic rearrangement abnormalities. Because cDNA was sequenced instead of genomic DNA, activated cells with high expression could be over-represented, although the groups did not differ in activation or CD3 levels. In all four CD4+ subsets, TCRB CDR3 length was moderately but significantly shorter in type 1 diabetes patients. Naive, central memory and regulatory TCRB repertoires appeared to be more alike among patients than among healthy donors.

Each donor gave one peripheral blood draw, averaging around 0.11 L, which was collected into heparinised tubes. Naive, central memory, regulatory and stem cell-like memory CD4+ T cells were sorted on a BD FACSAria II using a panel including CD45RO, CCR7, CD25, CD127, CD95 and CD27. All sorted populations exceeded 95% purity. PBMCs were isolated right away by Lymphoprep density gradient centrifugation and were stained directly, without culture. To minimize batch effects, samples were stained and sorted in pairs, one healthy donor with one patient per experiment. The entire isolated RNA was reverse transcribed using the High Capacity cDNA Reverse Transcription Kit, and thus expressed TCRB transcripts were sequenced. Naive, central memory and regulatory T cell samples underwent deep immunoSEQ sequencing, averaging around 3.7 million total reads per sample. After sorted cells were lysed in RLT buffer, RNA was extracted with DNase-treated RNeasy Micro or Mini kits, with the choice depending on cell number. To prevent cross-contamination, every cell subset was processed on its own, while patient and healthy donor samples were processed together. TCRB sequences were amplified from cDNA with the immunoSEQ multiplex PCR, producing 87-bp fragments spanning the CDR3 region. Amplicons were sequenced on the Illumina HiSeq platform. Per the source publication's procedure: PCR bias was corrected computationally using synthetic template baselines, and reads within Hamming distance 2 were collapsed, with unmergeable singletons discarded. By aligning reads against IMGT, V, D and J genes, CDR3 length, and insertions or deletions at six rearrangement sites were assigned. Within each subset, clonotype counts were normalized to the number of sorted cells before true diversity and Gini coefficients were calculated with the tcR R package. Repertoire sharing was quantified using the overlap coefficient calculated on TCRB nucleotide sequences. Out-of-frame TCRB sequences from naive cells were analyzed as a proxy for the pre-selection repertoire. TCRdb re-hosts the immuneACCESS table, in-frame sequences only. Its copies lack some clones; in the studies checked, an unresolved V gene accounts for under half of them, and the cause for the rest is not known. V, J and clone size were drawn from that table, and D and trimming were deduced from the DNA. In all, the sample holds about 160,000 clones, and approximately 62% of those were seen once. 0.08% to 0.09% of the sample comes from the top ten.

Comment on this clone: What this receptor recognizes is not known. Nothing much larger sits one base from this clone, and base qualities are not available.

Sequenced material: naive CD4+ T cells from blood. The cell subset or site label, as the study defines it: true naive CD4+ T cells. This receptor was obtained from a man aged 30 to 39 with type 1 diabetes.

The CDR3 loop reads CSVEDVSANEQFF. The nucleotide sequence reads TGCAGCGTTGAAGATGTGAGTGCCAATGAGCAGTTCTTC. Recombination linked TRBV29-1 to TRBJ2-1; a confident D gene designation cannot be given. The germline V gene gives CDR1 as SQVTM and CDR2 as ANQGSEA. The V and J ends are trimmed by 0 bases and 6 bases, leaving 9 bases between them. Inclusive of the bounding cysteine and phenylalanine, the CDR3 is 13 residues long. Only CDR3 DNA remains: 39 bases, in frame from the first base.